The 21 T cell receptor beta chains listed next were all sequenced from one sample in a study of cytomegalovirus exposure and HLA in healthy donors. Data came from immunoSEQ multiplex PCR; TCRdb stores just in-frame clones and leaves some out. The sample contains 100,000 or so clones, about 88% of which appear only once. Sequencing was carried out using PBMCs. The receptor source for this set is a woman between 18 and 30 years old in good health and CMV-seropositive.

V and J are TRBV6-1 and TRBJ2-1, with TRBD2 as a possible D gene (6 bases). With 6 bases removed from V and 4 bases from J, the gap between germline ends came to 16 bases. The CDR3 extends over 15 amino acids. Germline-derived CDR1 and CDR2 are MNHNS and SASEGT. Written as DNA, the CDR3 is TGTGCCAGCAGCGGCGGGACCCTCCTTTACAATGAGCAGTTCTTC. Translation: CASSGGTLLYNEQFF.

The chain joins TRBV6-6 to TRBJ2-3; 7 nucleotides agree with TRBD1. Germline CDR1 reads MNHNY; CDR2 reads SVGAGI (reference sequence). Trimming removed 6 bases from V and 2 bases from J; junction bases left unmatched: 5. The CDR3 extends over 14 amino acids. This CDR3 is CASRRQGPTDTQYF. CDR3 DNA: TGTGCCAGCAGACGACAGGGCCCCACAGATACGCAGTATTTT.

The rearrangement links TRBV11-2 to TRBJ1-1, with 9 bases aligning to TRBD1. The CDR3 consists of 16 residues. Unmatched junction bases numbered 7, after V lost 4 bases and J lost 1 base. Germline CDR1 SGHAT, CDR2 FQNNGV. The CDR3 loop is CASSSVRTGANTEAFF. The DNA of the CDR3 is TGTGCCAGCAGCTCCGTTCGGACAGGGGCGAACACTGAAGCTTTCTTT. Looking up the rest from reference TRBV11-2 and TRBJ1-1 gives the full variable domain: EAGVAQSPRYKIIEKRQSVAFWCNPISGHATLYWYQQILGQGPKLLIQFQNNGVVDDSQLPKDRFSAERLKGVDSTLKIQPAKLEDSAVYLCASSSVRTGANTEAFFGQGTRLTVV.

The chain carries TRBV11-2 and TRBJ2-2, with D unclear. The CDR3 sequence is 14 residues long. Germline V CDR1 and CDR2: SGHAT, FQNNGV. V was shortened by 1 base and J by 5 bases, with 8 bases between the two germline ends. The CDR3 DNA reads as TGTGCCAGCAGCTTAGCCGGAGCAACCGGGGAGCTGTTTTTT. Residues: CASSLAGATGELFF.

This clone was detected a few times. This chain joins TRBV7-2 and TRBJ2-7, with 7 bases aligning to TRBD2. Per the germline V gene, CDR1 is SGHTA and CDR2 is FQGNSA. This CDR3 is built from 15 residues. The ends lost 3 bases at V and 1 base at J; junction bases unmatched: 6. The chain's CDR3 is CASSFTSEISYEQYF. The CDR3 coding sequence is TGTGCCAGCAGCTTCACTAGCGAAATTTCCTACGAGCAGTACTTC. Full variable domain (missing parts from reference TRBV7-2 and TRBJ2-7): GAGVSQSPSNKVTEKGKDVELRCDPISGHTALYWYRQSLGQGLEFLIYFQGNSAPDKSGLPSDRFSAERTGGSVSTLTIQRTQQEDSAVYLCASSFTSEISYEQYFGPGTRLTVT.

This chain links TRBV5-1 with TRBJ1-1; D is possibly TRBD1 (5 bases). The CDR3 sequence is 15 residues long. Deletions cut 1 base from V and 0 bases from J, with 10 bases between. Germline assignment: CDR1 SGHRS and CDR2 YFSETQ. The chain's CDR3 is CASSLPGRMNTEAFF. The CDR3 DNA is TGCGCCAGCAGCTTGCCAGGGCGGATGAACACTGAAGCTTTCTTT. The full variable domain, completed using reference TRBV5-1 and TRBJ1-1, is KAGVTQTPRYLIKTRGQQVTLSCSPISGHRSVSWYQQTPGQGLQFLFEYFSETQRNKGNFPGRFSGRQFSNSRSEMNVSTLELGDSALYLCASSLPGRMNTEAFFGQGTRLTVV.

CDR3 sequence reads: CAWSGTGNQPQHF. Written as DNA, the CDR3 is TGTGCCTGGAGTGGGACAGGGAATCAGCCCCAGCATTTT. V is TRBV30 and J is TRBJ1-5; 8 bases are shared with TRBD1. CDR3 length: 13 amino acids. Trimming took 1 base from V and 4 from J; bases not matched to a gene: 0. The germline gives CDR1 GTSNPN, CDR2 SVGIG (reference sequence).

This chain uses TRBV4-1 with TRBJ2-5, with D possibly TRBD1 on 6 matching bases. The CDR3 totals 15 residues. Germline CDR1 and CDR2: MGHRA and YSYEKL. Trimming removed 2 bases at V and 2 bases at J, with 12 bases between. The CDR3 region is CASSQLTGRQETQYF. CDR3 DNA sequence: TGCGCCAGCAGCCAACTCACAGGGCGTCAAGAGACCCAGTACTTC.

V and J are TRBV5-1 and TRBJ2-5; 7 nucleotides match TRBD1. With 5 bases clipped from V and 2 bases from J, the junction kept 9 bases outside the gene matches. CDR3 length: 15 residues. Germline V gene data show CDR1 as SGHRS and CDR2 as YFSETQ. CDR3 sequence reads: CASSRAGTEQETQYF. The CDR3 nucleotides are TGCGCCAGCAGTCGTGCCGGGACAGAACAAGAGACCCAGTACTTC. The whole variable domain, filled in from reference TRBV5-1 and TRBJ2-5, reads KAGVTQTPRYLIKTRGQQVTLSCSPISGHRSVSWYQQTPGQGLQFLFEYFSETQRNKGNFPGRFSGRQFSNSRSEMNVSTLELGDSALYLCASSRAGTEQETQYFGPGTRLLVL.

V gene TRBV28 combines with J gene TRBJ1-1, with 8 positions matching TRBD1. CDR1 is MDHEN, CDR2 SYDVKM, per germline. After removal of 2 bases from V and 2 bases from J, the junction contained 7 bases not matched to a gene. CDR3 length: 16 amino acids. The CDR3 reads CASSLTGGAGNTEAFF. In DNA, the CDR3 is TGTGCCAGCAGTTTAACAGGGGGAGCAGGTAACACTGAAGCTTTCTTT.

This clone has only one observation. The chain joins TRBV9 to TRBJ1-1; 8 bases are shared with TRBD1. Per the germline V gene, CDR1 is SGDLS and CDR2 is YYNGEE. This CDR3 region has 14 residues. V dropped 4 bases and J dropped 7; count of bases not matched to a gene: 9. CDR3 amino acids: CASSSRTGFGEAFF. The DNA of the CDR3 is TGTGCCAGCAGCTCTAGGACAGGGTTTGGTGAAGCTTTCTTT.

The J gene is TRBJ2-7, the V gene TRBV14; 7 bases line up with TRBD2. Trimming took 4 bases from V and 3 from J; bases not matched to a gene: 6. The CDR3 contains 14 residues. CDR1 is SGHDN, CDR2 FVKESK, per germline. The DNA for the CDR3 is TGTGCCAGCAGCCCCCCCCCGGGGGGCTACGAGCAGTACTTC. It encodes CASSPPPGGYEQYF.

This chain connects TRBV5-6 to TRBJ2-2, with 10 bases lining up with TRBD2. This CDR3 region has 16 residues. The germline V gene encodes CDR1 SGHDT and CDR2 YYEEEE. J was trimmed by 7 bases and V by 0 bases; bases with no gene match: 6. The CDR3 reads CASSLGLAGANGELFF. Here the CDR3 DNA reads TGTGCCAGCAGCTTGGGTCTAGCGGGAGCTAACGGGGAGCTGTTTTTT.

The chain combines TRBV2 with TRBJ2-2, with 9 bases fitting TRBD1. V shed 4 bases, J shed 7 bases, and the junction held 7 bases outside the gene matches. The CDR3 loop spans 15 amino acids. Germline-derived CDR1 and CDR2 are SNHLY and FYNNEI. The CDR3 region is CASSVAQGANGELFF. The CDR3 DNA reads as TGTGCCAGCAGTGTAGCACAGGGGGCCAACGGGGAGCTGTTTTTT.

V gene TRBV28 combines with J gene TRBJ1-1, with 7 nucleotides matching TRBD1. This CDR3 spans 16 amino acids. The germline gives CDR1 MDHEN, CDR2 SYDVKM. The V and J ends lost 6 bases and 0 bases, in that order; junction bases with no gene match: 10. The CDR3 reads CASRQGLHTMNTEAFF. Written as DNA, the CDR3 is TGTGCCAGCAGACAGGGGCTACACACGATGAACACTGAAGCTTTCTTT.

This rearrangement joins TRBV2 to TRBJ2-4, with D possibly matching TRBD2 (6 bases). Looked up from germline, CDR1 is SNHLY and CDR2 is FYNNEI. V lost 0 bases and J 1 base, leaving 16 bases between the germline ends. There are 18 residues in the CDR3. The CDR3 loop reads CASSEALGGNGAKNIQYF. The CDR3 DNA reads as TGTGCCAGCAGTGAAGCGCTTGGGGGGAACGGGGCCAAAAACATTCAGTACTTC.

This chain uses TRBV28 with TRBJ2-5; D is possibly TRBD2 (6 bases). The V end lost 6 bases, the J end lost 5 bases, and 22 bases lay between the germline ends. Germline V gene data show CDR1 as MDHEN and CDR2 as SYDVKM. This CDR3 region has 16 residues. The CDR3 DNA is TGTGCCAGCAGCCCTATTGGGACTGAGAATGAGGAGACCCAGTACTTC. This sequence encodes CASSPIGTENEETQYF.

This CDR3 reads CASRPGQWSSEAFF. The CDR3 nucleotides read TGTGCCAGCAGACCGGGACAGTGGAGCTCTGAAGCTTTCTTT. The V call is TRBV28, the J call TRBJ1-1; TRBD1 aligns across 7 bases. The germline V gene encodes CDR1 MDHEN and CDR2 SYDVKM. V lost 6 bases and J lost 6; bases outside the gene matches: 10. CDR3 length equals 14 residues.

The gene calls are TRBV6-1 and TRBJ2-1; possibly TRBD2 for D (6 bases). V lost 10 bases and J 0 bases, leaving 10 bases between the germline ends. Per the germline V gene, CDR1 is MNHNS and CDR2 is SASEGT. This CDR3 is built from 13 residues. The CDR3 reads CAIRGSSYNEQFF. The CDR3 region has the DNA TGTGCCATCCGGGGGAGCTCCTACAATGAGCAGTTCTTC.

The gene calls are TRBV7-6 and TRBJ2-7; 9 bases fit TRBD1. CDR3 length: 15 residues. Germline CDR1 is SGHVS and CDR2 is FNYEAQ. With V trimmed by 3 bases and J by 5 bases, 8 bases remained unmatched. CDR3: CASSFGNRGLDEQYF. The CDR3 DNA reads TGTGCCAGCAGCTTTGGGAACAGGGGGCTTGACGAGCAGTACTTC.

This chain connects TRBV2 to TRBJ2-2; weak D call: TRBD2 (6 bases). CDR1 and CDR2 (germline): SNHLY, FYNNEI. V lost 11 bases to trimming and J lost 1 base, with 14 bases between them. The length of the CDR3 is 14 residues. As DNA, the CDR3 is TGTGCCGGTCTCCGACTAGAGAACACCGGGGAGCTGTTTTTT. Its protein is CAGLRLENTGELFF.